The 13 T cell receptor beta chains below all came from one sample that was sequenced in a study of cytomegalovirus exposure and HLA in healthy donors. The PCR was carried out with 60 Vbeta primers and 13 Jbeta primers. Sequenced by immunoSEQ multiplex PCR; TCRdb stores in-frame clones only, minus some. The sample consists of 150,000 to 200,000 clones, 80% to 85% of them appearing once. Sequenced sample: PBMCs. All receptors come from a boy aged 5-17 years in good health and CMV-seronegative.

This rearrangement joins TRBV6-4 to TRBJ2-2, with a weak D call TRBD1 (6 bases). Germline CDR1 and CDR2: MRHNA and SNTAGT. This CDR3 is built from 13 residues. The V gene lost 6 bases and the J gene lost 3 bases, with 8 bases spanning the gap. CDR3 bases: TGTGCCAGCAGCTCAGGGGACACCGGGGAGCTGTTTTTT. Amino acids: CASSSGDTGELFF.

The chain joins TRBV29-1 to TRBJ2-2, with D possibly being TRBD2 (5 bases). Trimming pared 1 base from V and 2 bases from J, leaving 17 bases between. In germline, CDR1 is SQVTM, CDR2 ANQGSEA. The CDR3 contains 17 residues. The CDR3 DNA sequence: TGCAGCGTTGAAGGGGGAGATCCGGGAACTAACACCGGGGAGCTGTTTTTT. Amino acids: CSVEGGDPGTNTGELFF.

The rearrangement uses TRBV7-2 and TRBJ1-1; tentatively, D is TRBD1 (5 bases). From germline, CDR1 is SGHTA and CDR2 FQGNSA. The CDR3 spans 14 residues. Trimming stripped 1 base from V and 5 bases from J, with 11 bases between. CDR3 region: CASSLGWGRTEAFF. The CDR3 DNA follows: TGTGCCAGCAGCTTAGGATGGGGGAGGACTGAAGCTTTCTTT.

This clone was detected a few times. The CDR3 nucleotides read TGTGCCAGCAGCTTGGGCAGGGAAGCTTTCTTT. Protein: CASSLGREAFF. This sequence joins TRBV5-4 and TRBJ1-1, with unresolved D. V lost 0 bases and J lost 8, with 5 bases in between. Germline CDR1 is SGHNT and CDR2 is YYREEE (reference sequence). The CDR3 extends over 11 amino acids.

The V call is TRBV4-3, the J call TRBJ2-5, with 9 bases lining up with TRBD2. Germline V gene lookup returns CDR1 LGHNA and CDR2 YSLEER. The length of the CDR3 is 17 residues. J lost 5 bases, V lost 5 bases, and 15 bases had no gene match. The CDR3 DNA sequence: TGCGCCAGCAGCTTACACAGGGAGCGGGGGGCCGGGGAGACCCAGTACTTC. It translates to CASSLHRERGAGETQYF.

The chain uses TRBV7-9 and TRBJ1-1, with D perhaps TRBD1 (5 bases). Germline V CDR1 and CDR2: SEHNR, FQNEAQ (reference sequence). This CDR3 contains 15 residues. With 5 bases removed from V and 0 bases from J, the gap between germline ends came to 13 bases. The CDR3, as DNA: TGTGCCAGCAGCCGGAAGGGGCGATTGAACACTGAAGCTTTCTTT. Translated: CASSRKGRLNTEAFF.

The chain joins TRBV30 to TRBJ2-5, with D unclear. Matching the DNA end better, TRBJ2-7 makes the J call doubtful. Germline assignment: CDR1 GTSNPN and CDR2 SVGIG (reference sequence). This CDR3 contains 12 residues. The CDR3 DNA follows: TGTGCCTGGACCCTATCCGGACACGAGCAGTACTTC. Encoded protein: CAWTLSGHEQYF.

The J gene is TRBJ2-7, the V gene TRBV6-6; possible D gene TRBD1, 6 bases. CDR1 MNHNY and CDR2 SVGAGI come from the germline V gene (reference sequence). The CDR3 extends over 14 amino acids. Between the trimmed V and J ends, which lost 4 bases and 2 bases, there was a span of 12 bases. The CDR3 is CASSLTGMTYEQYF. The CDR3 coding sequence is TGTGCCAGCAGTTTAACAGGGATGACCTACGAGCAGTACTTC.

For this clone: Other DNA sequences within the sample encode an identical CDR3. The gene calls are TRBV7-2 and TRBJ2-5; unclear D gene. V was trimmed by 0 bases and J by 4 bases, leaving 9 bases between them. CDR3 length: 14 residues. Looked up from germline, CDR1 is SGHTA and CDR2 is FQGNSA. The CDR3 loop reads CASSLARGRETQYF. The CDR3 coding sequence is TGTGCCAGCAGCTTAGCGCGAGGTCGAGAGACCCAGTACTTC.

V is TRBV27 and J is TRBJ2-2; TRBD2 agrees at 8 bases. The CDR3 has 16 amino acids. The trim removed 5 bases at V and 4 bases at J, leaving 9 bases unmatched. Germline-derived CDR1 and CDR2 are MNHEY and SMNVEV (reference sequence). The CDR3: CASSPSIAGGTGELFF. CDR3 sequence (DNA): TGTGCCAGCAGTCCCTCCATTGCGGGAGGCACCGGGGAGCTGTTTTTT.

The rearrangement uses TRBV28 and TRBJ2-7, with D unresolved. Germline CDR1 and CDR2: MDHEN and SYDVKM. The CDR3 has 13 residues. Trimming shortened V by 2 bases and J by 4 bases, and 9 bases separated the two germline ends. CDR3 sequence: CASSLVPYYEQYF. In nucleotides, the CDR3 is TGTGCCAGCAGTTTAGTGCCCTATTACGAGCAGTACTTC.

CDR3 amino acids: CAWSVGSLTLNSPLHF. The DNA of the CDR3 is TGTGCCTGGAGTGTTGGCTCCTTGACACTTAATTCACCCCTCCACTTT. The V and J genes are TRBV30 and TRBJ1-6, with D unresolved. This CDR3 has 16 residues. Germline-derived CDR1 and CDR2 are GTSNPN and SVGIG (reference sequence). V dropped 0 bases and J dropped 6 bases, with 15 bases sitting between them.

V usage is TRBV29-1 and J usage is TRBJ1-1, with D hard to call. The V and J ends lost 6 bases and 0 bases respectively, with 5 bases between them. CDR3 length: 11 amino acids. Germline V lookup: CDR1 SQVTM, CDR2 ANQGSEA. The DNA of the CDR3 is TGCAGCGTATACATGAACACTGAAGCTTTCTTT. As protein: CSVYMNTEAFF.